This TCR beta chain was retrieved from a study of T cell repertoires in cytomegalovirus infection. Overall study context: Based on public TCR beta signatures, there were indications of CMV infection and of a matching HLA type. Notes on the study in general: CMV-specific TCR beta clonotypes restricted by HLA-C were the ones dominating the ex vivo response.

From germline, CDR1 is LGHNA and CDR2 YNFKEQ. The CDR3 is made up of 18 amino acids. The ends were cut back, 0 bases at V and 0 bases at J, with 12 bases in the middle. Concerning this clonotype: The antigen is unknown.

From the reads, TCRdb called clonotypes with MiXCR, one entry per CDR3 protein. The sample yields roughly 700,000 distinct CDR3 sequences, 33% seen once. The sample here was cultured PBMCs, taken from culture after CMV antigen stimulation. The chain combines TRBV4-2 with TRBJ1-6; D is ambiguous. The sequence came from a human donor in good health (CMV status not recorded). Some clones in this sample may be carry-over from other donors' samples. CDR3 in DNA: TGTGCCAGCAGCCAAGATGACCAGACGAGCTCCTATAATTCACCCCTCCACTTT. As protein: CASSQDDQTSSYNSPLHF.